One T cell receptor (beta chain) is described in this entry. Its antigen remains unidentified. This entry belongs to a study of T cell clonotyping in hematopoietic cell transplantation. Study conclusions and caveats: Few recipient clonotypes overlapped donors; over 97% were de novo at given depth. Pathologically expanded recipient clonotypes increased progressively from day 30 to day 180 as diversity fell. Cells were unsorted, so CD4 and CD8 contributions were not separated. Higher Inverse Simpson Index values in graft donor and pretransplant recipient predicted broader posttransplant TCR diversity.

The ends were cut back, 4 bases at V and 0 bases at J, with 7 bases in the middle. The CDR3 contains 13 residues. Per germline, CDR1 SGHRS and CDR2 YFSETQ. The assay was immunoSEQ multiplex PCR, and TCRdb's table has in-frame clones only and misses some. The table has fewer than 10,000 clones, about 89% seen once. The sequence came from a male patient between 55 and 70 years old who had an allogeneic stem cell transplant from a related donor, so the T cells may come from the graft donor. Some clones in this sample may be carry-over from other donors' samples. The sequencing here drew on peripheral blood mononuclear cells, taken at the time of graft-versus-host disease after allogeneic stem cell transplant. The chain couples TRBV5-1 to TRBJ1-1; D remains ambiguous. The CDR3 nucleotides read TGCGCCAGCAGCCCCACTTTGAACACTGAAGCTTTCTTT. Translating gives CASSPTLNTEAFF. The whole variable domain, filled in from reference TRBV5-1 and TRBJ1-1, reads KAGVTQTPRYLIKTRGQQVTLSCSPISGHRSVSWYQQTPGQGLQFLFEYFSETQRNKGNFPGRFSGRQFSNSRSEMNVSTLELGDSALYLCASSPTLNTEAFFGQGTRLTVV.